This T cell receptor (beta chain) is drawn from a study of blood T cell repertoires in COVID-19. Study in general: The United States, Italy and Spain were the sources of the acute and convalescent COVID-19 samples. PBMCs, B-cell-depleted T cells, or T cells provided the cDNA or gDNA that made up the material.

The CDR3 contains 13 residues. The germline V and J ends were trimmed by 4 bases and 1 base, with 10 bases remaining between them. Germline CDR1 is GTSNPN and CDR2 is SVGIG (reference sequence). Method: immunoSEQ multiplex PCR; TCRdb's copy keeps in-frame clones and lacks some. The sample records around 100,000 clones, approximately 86% being singletons. This TCR came from a woman between 55 and 75 years old with acute or convalescent COVID-19. This chain links TRBV30 with TRBJ2-5, with a tentative D call TRBD2 (5 bases). Sequenced: peripheral blood. CDR3 DNA sequence: TGTGCCTGGACCCAGCGGCGCCAAGAGACCCAGTACTTC. This encodes CAWTQRRQETQYF. Filled out from reference TRBV30 and TRBJ2-5, the complete variable domain reads SQTIHQWPATLVQPVGSPLSLECTVEGTSNPNLYWYRQAAGRGLQLLFYSVGIGQISSEVPQNLSASRPQDRQFILSSKKLLLSDSGFYLCAWTQRRQETQYFGPGTRLLVL.